Each of the 21 T cell receptor beta chains below was sequenced from the same sample in a study of blood T cell repertoires in COVID-19. Sequencing was performed with immunoSEQ multiplex PCR; in TCRdb, only in-frame clones are kept and a portion is missing. The sample lists under 450,000 clones, around 86% occurring once. Material for sequencing was PBMCs or T cells enriched from blood (not recorded which). These receptors originate from a woman in her forties or fifties who had recovered from COVID-19.

This clone occurred once. The V gene is TRBV4-3, the J gene TRBJ2-2; D is ambiguous. CDR1 is LGHNA and CDR2 is YSLEER in the germline V gene. V gave up 0 bases and J gave up 5 bases, with 10 bases separating them. CDR3 length: 15 amino acids. As DNA, the CDR3 is TGCGCCAGCAGCCAAGATAGGCTCGGGACCGGGGAGCTGTTTTTT. Protein: CASSQDRLGTGELFF.

The chain employs TRBV4-3 and TRBJ1-5; 10 bases fit TRBD1. The CDR3 has 17 residues. Germline V gene sequence: CDR1 LGHNA, CDR2 YSLEER. The trim removed 0 bases at V and 6 bases at J, leaving 8 bases unmatched. The CDR3 reads CASSQEPPTGGFQPQHF. Here the CDR3 DNA reads TGCGCCAGCAGCCAAGAGCCCCCGACAGGGGGCTTTCAGCCCCAGCATTTT.

Only one count was recorded for this clone. The rearrangement joins TRBV28 to TRBJ2-7, with TRBD2 matching 11 bases. The CDR3 length is 19 residues. V shed 4 bases and J 2 bases; nucleotides not matched to a gene: 16. The germline V gene encodes CDR1 MDHEN and CDR2 SYDVKM. CDR3 region: CASSSVIPLLAGGPYEQYF. The CDR3 DNA reads TGTGCCAGCAGTTCCGTAATCCCTTTATTAGCGGGAGGGCCCTACGAGCAGTACTTC.

The chain uses TRBV15 and TRBJ2-1, with TRBD2 matching over 7 bases. CDR1 LNHNV and CDR2 YYDKDF come from the germline V gene (reference sequence). V was pared by 5 bases and J by 2 bases, with 18 bases of the junction left unmatched. This CDR3 has 19 amino acids. In DNA form, the CDR3 reads TGTGCCACCAGCCCCCAGCGACTAGCCCCGACTTTCGCCTACAATGAGCAGTTCTTC. It is translated as CATSPQRLAPTFAYNEQFF. The entire variable domain, with the rest obtained from reference TRBV15 and TRBJ2-1, is as follows: DAMVIQNPRYQVTQFGKPVTLSCSQTLNHNVMYWYQQKSSQAPKLLFHYYDKDFNNEADTPDNFQSRRPNTSFCFLDIRSPGLGDTAMYLCATSPQRLAPTFAYNEQFFGPGTRLTVL.

The chain employs TRBV4-3 and TRBJ1-4, with 8 positions matching TRBD1. The CDR3 runs to 17 residues. V dropped 1 base and J dropped 4; count of bases not matched to a gene: 8. Germline values: CDR1 LGHNA, CDR2 YSLEER. The CDR3 nucleotides are TGCGCCAGCAGCCAAGCGGTCCGGACAGGGAATAATGAAAAACTGTTTTTT. This gives the protein CASSQAVRTGNNEKLFF.

This sequence joins TRBV29-1 and TRBJ1-2; 7 bases are a match to TRBD1. Germline V CDR1 and CDR2: SQVTM, ANQGSEA. This CDR3 is 16 amino acids long. V shed 0 bases and J 1 base; nucleotides not matched to a gene: 8. CDR3 bases: TGCAGCGTTGAAGATGAACCTAGACAGGGTAACTATGGCTACACCTTC. Amino acids: CSVEDEPRQGNYGYTF.

This clone appeared once. CDR3 region: CASSYEAWGVNTEAFF. The CDR3 DNA sequence: TGTGCCAGCAGTTACGAGGCTTGGGGAGTGAACACTGAAGCTTTCTTT. The J gene is TRBJ1-1, the V gene TRBV6-6; D not resolved. The CDR3 spans 16 residues. The ends were cut back, 2 bases at V and 0 bases at J, with 13 bases in the middle. Germline V gene lookup returns CDR1 MNHNY and CDR2 SVGAGI (reference sequence).

V gene TRBV7-2 combines with J gene TRBJ1-2; TRBD1 matches 10 bases. The CDR3 is 15 residues long. From germline, CDR1 is SGHTA and CDR2 FQGNSA. Trimming cost V 1 base and J 4 bases; bases outside gene matches: 3. As DNA, the CDR3 is TGTGCCAGCAGCTTAGGGGACAGGGGCACCTATGGCTACACCTTC. Amino acids: CASSLGDRGTYGYTF. The whole variable domain, filled in from reference TRBV7-2 and TRBJ1-2, reads GAGVSQSPSNKVTEKGKDVELRCDPISGHTALYWYRQSLGQGLEFLIYFQGNSAPDKSGLPSDRFSAERTGGSVSTLTIQRTQQEDSAVYLCASSLGDRGTYGYTFGSGTRLTVV.

The chain carries TRBV10-3 and TRBJ1-2; weak D call: TRBD1 (5 bases). The CDR3 contains 14 residues. Trimming took 11 bases from V and 5 from J, leaving 21 bases between them. Germline values: CDR1 ENHRY, CDR2 SYGVKD. The CDR3 nucleotides read TGTGCCCCCAAAAAGGAGACAGTAACTTATGGCTACACCTTC. This gives the protein CAPKKETVTYGYTF.

This sequence joins TRBV29-1 and TRBJ2-7; TRBD1 matches 7 bases. CDR3 length: 12 residues. V lost 7 bases, J lost 1 base, and 4 bases stayed unmatched. The germline V gene has CDR1 SQVTM and CDR2 ANQGSEA. As DNA, the CDR3 is TGCAGCGCCCTGACAGGGTCCTACGAGCAGTACTTC. It encodes CSALTGSYEQYF.

The chain has TRBV10-3 and TRBJ1-3; tentatively, D is TRBD1 (6 bases). The CDR3 has 11 residues. V dropped 9 bases and J dropped 4 bases, with 7 bases sitting between them. The germline V gene encodes CDR1 ENHRY and CDR2 SYGVKD. CDR3 DNA sequence: TGTGCCATGGGACAAGGAAACACCATATATTTT. The encoded protein is CAMGQGNTIYF.

The chain joins TRBV18 to TRBJ1-2, with 8 bases aligning to TRBD1. Losses at the gene ends were 4 bases for V and 6 bases for J; bases not matched to a gene: 4. Germline V lookup: CDR1 KGHSH, CDR2 LQKENI. This CDR3 has 13 residues. The CDR3 DNA sequence: TGTGCCAGCTCACTAGGACAGGGTAATGGCTACACCTTC. Encoded protein: CASSLGQGNGYTF.

The chain joins TRBV18 to TRBJ2-3; weak D call: TRBD2 (5 bases). CDR3 size: 16 residues. Germline assignment: CDR1 KGHSH and CDR2 LQKENI. Trimming pared 2 bases from V and 2 bases from J, leaving 14 bases between. The CDR3 protein is CASSPSYLADTDTQYF. DNA of the CDR3: TGTGCCAGCTCACCATCGTATCTAGCTGACACAGATACGCAGTATTTT. Variable domain in full (rest from reference TRBV18 and TRBJ2-3): NAGVMQNPRHLVRRRGQEARLRCSPMKGHSHVYWYRQLPEEGLKFMVYLQKENIIDESGMPKERFSAEFPKEGPSILRIQQVVRGDSAAYFCASSPSYLADTDTQYFGPGTRLTVL.

V is TRBV5-1 and J is TRBJ1-4; 9 nucleotides line up with TRBD1. V was pared by 4 bases and J by 8 bases, with 6 bases of the junction left unmatched. Per germline, CDR1 SGHRS and CDR2 YFSETQ. This CDR3 is 14 amino acids long. Here the CDR3 DNA reads TGCGCCAGCAGCACGGGGACAGGGCAAGAAAAACTGTTTTTT. Amino acids: CASSTGTGQEKLFF.

The J gene is TRBJ1-1, the V gene TRBV1; the tabulated D call, TRBD1, remains unverified against the DNA. TRBV1 is a known pseudogene. There are 16 residues in the CDR3. CDR3 sequence: CTSSRFLDREDTEAFF. The CDR3 DNA reads TGCACCAGCAGCCGTTTTTTGGACAGGGAGGACACTGAAGCTTTCTTT.

In this sample, this clone turned up once. The gene calls are TRBV7-6 and TRBJ1-5, with D hard to call. The CDR3 consists of 14 residues. Trimming shortened V by 5 bases and J by 7 bases, and 15 bases separated the two germline ends. CDR1 and CDR2 from the germline V gene are SGHVS and FNYEAQ. The CDR3, as DNA: TGTGCCAGCAGCCCCGGGCCCACGGGACAGCCCCAGCATTTT. It specifies CASSPGPTGQPQHF. Based on the CDR3 plus reference TRBV7-6 and TRBJ1-5, the full variable domain is GAGVSQSPRYKVTKRGQDVALRCDPISGHVSLYWYRQALGQGPEFLTYFNYEAQQDKSGLPNDRFSAERPEGSISTLTIQRTEQRDSAMYRCASSPGPTGQPQHFGDGTRLSIL.

This chain connects TRBV18 to TRBJ1-1; D gene unclear. Germline V gene sequence: CDR1 KGHSH, CDR2 LQKENI. Trimming cost V 1 base and J 0 bases, with 12 bases left between them. The length of the CDR3 is 16 residues. The CDR3 sequence: CASSPLIPGMNTEAFF. The CDR3 coding sequence is TGTGCCAGCTCACCACTGATCCCGGGAATGAACACTGAAGCTTTCTTT.

J is TRBJ1-1 and V is TRBV3-1 (or the pseudogene TRBV3-2), with D possibly TRBD1 on 6 matching bases. The CDR3 runs 14 residues. Germline CDR1 LGHDT, CDR2 YNNKEL (reference sequence). V was clipped by 7 bases and J by 5 bases, with 17 bases between them. The CDR3 coding sequence is TGTGCCAGCACCCGAAGCGGGGGGCAGACTGAAGCTTTCTTT. Translated, it gives CASTRSGGQTEAFF.

This clone was seen a handful of times. This sequence joins TRBV6-5 and TRBJ1-1; maybe TRBD1 (6 bases). CDR3 length: 13 amino acids. Germline CDR1 reads MNHEY; CDR2 reads SVGAGI. V lost 3 bases to trimming and J lost 4 bases, with 9 bases between them. DNA of the CDR3: TGTGCCAGCAGTTATACAGGGCCCACTGAAGCTTTCTTT. Its protein product is CASSYTGPTEAFF.

The chain combines TRBV3-1 (or the pseudogene TRBV3-2) with TRBJ2-5; TRBD2 aligns across 8 bases. After removal of 4 bases from V and 4 bases from J, the junction contained 5 bases not matched to a gene. Germline assignment: CDR1 LGHDT and CDR2 YNNKEL (reference sequence). The CDR3 runs 14 residues. The CDR3 coding sequence is TGTGCCAGCAGCCGTCGGGAGGGTGGAGAGACCCAGTACTTC. It yields the protein CASSRREGGETQYF.

This chain joins TRBV29-1 and TRBJ2-3; 11 bases are shared with TRBD2. Germline V gene data show CDR1 as SQVTM and CDR2 as ANQGSEA. The CDR3 spans 14 residues. The V gene end was trimmed by 3 bases and the J gene end by 6 bases; junction bases not matched to a gene: 5. CDR3 amino acids: CSVDSGREIDTQYF. CDR3 in DNA: TGCAGCGTTGATAGCGGGAGGGAGATCGATACGCAGTATTTT.